This entry lists 24 T cell receptor beta chains sequenced from one sample in a study of cytomegalovirus exposure and HLA in healthy donors. Vbeta (60) and Jbeta (13) primers were used in the PCR. The repertoire was sequenced with immunoSEQ multiplex PCR; TCRdb's copy has only in-frame clones and lacks some. The profile shows about 130,000 clones, approximately 72% of them singletons. Sample: PBMCs. Receptor source: a human donor in good health.

The chain couples TRBV11-3 to TRBJ2-1; 7 bases are a match to TRBD1. Looked up from germline, CDR1 is SGHNT and CDR2 is YENEEA. This CDR3 region has 15 residues. With V trimmed by 3 bases and J by 4 bases, 6 bases remained unmatched. Here the CDR3 DNA reads TGTGCCAGCAGCTTCCGGGCAGGGGGTTACAATGAGCAGTTCTTC. Encoded protein: CASSFRAGGYNEQFF.

This clone has a handful of counts. Relative to the germline gene, one junction end is altered; a read error may explain this. The V and J genes are TRBV4-2 and TRBJ1-3, with D possibly TRBD1 on 6 matching bases. Germline assignment: CDR1 LGHNA and CDR2 YNFKEQ. CDR3 size: 15 residues. The CDR3 DNA follows: TGTGCCAGCAGCCAAGATCTGGGGGCTGGGAACACCATATATTTT. It yields the protein CASSQDLGAGNTIYF.

J is TRBJ2-1 and V is TRBV11-2; D call uncertain. The V and J ends lost 7 bases and 1 base respectively, with 14 bases between them. This CDR3 has 15 amino acids. Germline V gene sequence: CDR1 SGHAT, CDR2 FQNNGV. In DNA, the CDR3 is TGTGCCAGCACCTTCTACCCCGAGTCCTACAATGAGCAGTTCTTC. Its protein product is CASTFYPESYNEQFF. Full variable domain (outside the CDR3, taken from reference TRBV11-2 and TRBJ2-1): EAGVAQSPRYKIIEKRQSVAFWCNPISGHATLYWYQQILGQGPKLLIQFQNNGVVDDSQLPKDRFSAERLKGVDSTLKIQPAKLEDSAVYLCASTFYPESYNEQFFGPGTRLTVL.

The table lists this clone with a count of one. CDR3 amino acids: CASSQDHIRLDKMNTEAFF. The DNA of the CDR3 is TGCGCCAGCAGCCAAGATCACATTAGGCTGGACAAGATGAACACTGAAGCTTTCTTT. V and J are TRBV4-3 and TRBJ1-1; perhaps TRBD1 as D (5 bases). The V gene lost 0 bases and the J gene lost 0 bases, with 20 bases spanning the gap. Germline lookup yields CDR1 LGHNA and CDR2 YSLEER. The CDR3 runs to 19 residues.

V and J are TRBV30 and TRBJ1-2, with TRBD1 matching over 8 bases. Losses at the gene ends were 1 base for V and 5 bases for J; bases not matched to a gene: 3. Per the germline V gene, CDR1 is GTSNPN and CDR2 is SVGIG (reference sequence). This CDR3 region has 13 residues. The CDR3, as DNA: TGTGCCTGGAGTGGGGACAGGAGATATGGCTACACCTTC. It yields the protein CAWSGDRRYGYTF.

The gene calls are TRBV6-4 and TRBJ2-1; 9 bases are a match to TRBD2. Germline CDR1 MRHNA, CDR2 SNTAGT. After removal of 3 bases from V and 1 base from J, the junction contained 13 bases not matched to a gene. CDR3 length: 19 amino acids. The DNA for the CDR3 is TGTGCCAGCAGTGAAACCACGGTAGTCGCGGGAGGGTCCTACAATGAGCAGTTCTTC. Translating gives CASSETTVVAGGSYNEQFF.

The rearrangement links TRBV15 to TRBJ2-5, with no clear D. The CDR3 length is 14 residues. Trimming took off 4 bases at V and 5 bases at J, with 14 bases between the two ends. Germline CDR1 is LNHNV and CDR2 is YYDKDF (reference sequence). The CDR3 bases are TGTGCCACCAGCACTCAACAATTACCGGAGACCCAGTACTTC. It codes for CATSTQQLPETQYF.

Worth noting for this clone: The junction shows a germline mismatch at one end, possibly a read error. The V call is TRBV7-9, the J call TRBJ1-2; weak D call: TRBD1 (5 bases). The length of the CDR3 is 16 residues. Germline assignment: CDR1 SEHNR and CDR2 FQNEAQ (reference sequence). The CDR3 region is CSSSRLDSVTNYGYTF. The CDR3 coding sequence is TGTTCCAGCAGCCGCCTTGACAGTGTCACTAACTATGGCTACACCTTC. Complete variable domain (other parts from reference TRBV7-9 and TRBJ1-2): DTGVSQNPRHKITKRGQNVTFRCDPISEHNRLYWYRQTLGQGPEFLTYFQNEAQLEKSRLLSDRFSAERPKGSFSTLEIQRTEQGDSAMYLCSSSRLDSVTNYGYTFGSGTRLTVV.

The V call is TRBV4-2, the J call TRBJ1-3; D call uncertain. The CDR3 runs to 14 residues. Germline V gives CDR1 LGHNA, CDR2 YNFKEQ. Trimming shortened V by 1 base and J by 4 bases, and 8 bases separated the two germline ends. The CDR3 DNA is TGTGCCAGCAGCCAAGGGTCGCAGGGAAACACCATATATTTT. Protein product: CASSQGSQGNTIYF.

The J gene is TRBJ2-3, the V gene TRBV7-9, with D perhaps matching TRBD2 (7 bases). The CDR3 length is 15 residues. Trimming stripped 1 base from V and 2 bases from J, with 10 bases between. Per germline, CDR1 SEHNR and CDR2 FQNEAQ (reference sequence). The CDR3 here is CASSLGRGLTDTQYF. The CDR3 bases are TGTGCCAGCAGCTTAGGGCGGGGGCTCACAGATACGCAGTATTTT.

The J gene is TRBJ2-3, the V gene TRBV5-1; 16 bases agree with TRBD2. The V and J ends lost 4 bases and 4 bases, in that order; junction bases with no gene match: 6. The length of the CDR3 is 17 residues. Germline V CDR1 and CDR2: SGHRS, YFSETQ. The CDR3 coding sequence is TGCGCCAGCAGCCCGGGACTAGCGGGGGGGCCCTCAGATACGCAGTATTTT. This translates into CASSPGLAGGPSDTQYF.

Comments on this clone: One junction end does not reproduce the germline sequence, and a read error may be involved. CDR3 residues: CASSIAGRGSGRPLAVF. CDR3 DNA: TGTGCCAGTAGTATAGCAGGTCGAGGTAGCGGGAGACCATTGGCAGTCTTC. This chain connects TRBV19 to TRBJ2-1; 9 positions agree with TRBD2. Germline assignment: CDR1 LNHDA and CDR2 SQIVND (reference sequence). The CDR3 loop spans 17 amino acids.

This chain uses TRBV4-2 with TRBJ1-1, with 7 nucleotides matching TRBD1. Unmatched junction bases numbered 9, after V lost 3 bases and J lost 5 bases. The CDR3 covers 15 residues. CDR1 is LGHNA, CDR2 YNFKEQ, per germline. The chain's CDR3 is CASSHAGTVGTEAFF. For the CDR3, the DNA is TGTGCCAGCAGCCACGCCGGGACAGTGGGAACTGAAGCTTTCTTT.

The chain uses TRBV5-1 and TRBJ1-4; D is unclear. V dropped 4 bases and J dropped 0 bases, with 7 bases sitting between them. CDR3 length equals 14 residues. Per the germline V gene, CDR1 is SGHRS and CDR2 is YFSETQ. The CDR3 DNA reads TGCGCCAGCAGCCGAGGGTCAACTAATGAAAAACTGTTTTTT. It specifies CASSRGSTNEKLFF.

This clone was counted a single time. V and J are TRBV29-1 and TRBJ1-5; TRBD1 is a possible D gene (5 bases). This CDR3 is built from 12 residues. Germline assignment: CDR1 SQVTM and CDR2 ANQGSEA. In DNA, the CDR3 is TGCAGTGGAGGAGGGGAGGGCCAGCCCCAGCATTTT. Its protein product is CSGGGEGQPQHF.

The chain recombines TRBV7-2 with TRBJ1-2; 9 bases agree with TRBD1. The ends lost 5 bases at V and 4 bases at J; junction bases unmatched: 5. Germline assignment: CDR1 SGHTA and CDR2 FQGNSA. This CDR3 has 14 amino acids. CDR3 residues: CASSTGTGLYGYTF. CDR3 DNA: TGTGCCAGCAGCACCGGGACAGGGCTCTATGGCTACACCTTC. Drawing the rest from reference TRBV7-2 and TRBJ1-2, the complete variable domain is GAGVSQSPSNKVTEKGKDVELRCDPISGHTALYWYRQSLGQGLEFLIYFQGNSAPDKSGLPSDRFSAERTGGSVSTLTIQRTQQEDSAVYLCASSTGTGLYGYTFGSGTRLTVV.

The genes are TRBV15 and TRBJ1-2; no clear D. CDR3 size: 15 residues. V was shortened by 3 bases and J by 6 bases, with 17 bases between the two germline ends. Germline loops: CDR1 LNHNV, CDR2 YYDKDF (reference sequence). The CDR3 DNA is TGTGCCACCAGCAGCCTCTTAGAGGGCCGGAATGGCTACACCTTC. This gives the protein CATSSLLEGRNGYTF.

The sample holds a few counts of this clone. CDR3 in amino acids: CASSETLGVTDTQYF. In DNA, the CDR3 is TGTGCCAGCAGCGAGACCCTAGGGGTCACAGATACGCAGTATTTT. J is TRBJ2-3 and V is TRBV9, with a weak D call TRBD1 (5 bases). Germline assignment: CDR1 SGDLS and CDR2 YYNGEE. The CDR3 consists of 15 residues. Trimming took 3 bases from V and 2 from J, leaving 13 bases between them.

The rearrangement joins TRBV6-5 to TRBJ2-3; the D gene is possibly TRBD2 (6 bases). Germline V lookup: CDR1 MNHEY, CDR2 SVGAGI. Trimming left V 3 bases short and J 1 base short, with 14 bases between. There are 16 residues in the CDR3. CDR3: CASSYLSGEGTDTQYF. The CDR3 DNA is TGTGCCAGCAGTTATTTGTCCGGGGAGGGCACAGATACGCAGTATTTT.

This clone was recorded a few times. Compared with germline, one end of the junction differs, possibly owing to a read error. The V and J genes are TRBV7-9 and TRBJ1-1; D perhaps matches TRBD1 (6 bases). The germline CDR1 and CDR2 sequences are SEHNR and FQNEAQ (reference sequence). The CDR3 is 13 residues long. CDR3 DNA sequence: TGTGCCAGCAGCACTACAGGGAACGCTGAAGCTTTCTTT. Translating gives CASSTTGNAEAFF.

This chain joins TRBV29-1 and TRBJ2-7; 14 bases line up with TRBD2. CDR1 and CDR2 (germline): SQVTM, ANQGSEA. The V segment lost 6 bases and the J segment 4 bases; nucleotides outside the gene matches: 8. This CDR3 is 15 amino acids long. The CDR3 DNA reads as TGCAGCGTAGCAACCGGGACTAGCGGGGGATACGAGCAGTACTTC. This codes for CSVATGTSGGYEQYF.

CDR3 amino acids: CASSLGLGPYEQYF. The CDR3 DNA follows: TGTGCCAGCAGCTTGGGACTAGGGCCCTACGAGCAGTACTTC. J is TRBJ2-7 and V is TRBV11-1; 8 bases are a match to TRBD2. V shed 3 bases and J 2 bases; nucleotides not matched to a gene: 3. This CDR3 spans 14 amino acids. Germline CDR1 reads SGHAT; CDR2 reads FQDESV (reference sequence).

The chain is built from TRBV27 and TRBJ1-4, with 8 positions matching TRBD1. Germline V gene sequence: CDR1 MNHEY, CDR2 SMNVEV (reference sequence). CDR3 length: 15 amino acids. Unmatched junction bases numbered 10, after V lost 6 bases and J lost 7 bases. The CDR3 bases are TGTGCCAGCAGGACCAGGGGGCCTCGTGGTGAAAAACTGTTTTTT. It yields the protein CASRTRGPRGEKLFF.

The gene calls are TRBV4-3 and TRBJ2-3, with D possibly TRBD1 on 5 matching bases. The CDR3 spans 17 residues. Germline V CDR1 and CDR2: LGHNA, YSLEER. V was clipped by 0 bases and J by 2 bases, with 15 bases between them. The CDR3 DNA follows: TGCGCCAGCAGCCAAGATGGTGACAGAGAAACCACAGATACGCAGTATTTT. Its translation is CASSQDGDRETTDTQYF.